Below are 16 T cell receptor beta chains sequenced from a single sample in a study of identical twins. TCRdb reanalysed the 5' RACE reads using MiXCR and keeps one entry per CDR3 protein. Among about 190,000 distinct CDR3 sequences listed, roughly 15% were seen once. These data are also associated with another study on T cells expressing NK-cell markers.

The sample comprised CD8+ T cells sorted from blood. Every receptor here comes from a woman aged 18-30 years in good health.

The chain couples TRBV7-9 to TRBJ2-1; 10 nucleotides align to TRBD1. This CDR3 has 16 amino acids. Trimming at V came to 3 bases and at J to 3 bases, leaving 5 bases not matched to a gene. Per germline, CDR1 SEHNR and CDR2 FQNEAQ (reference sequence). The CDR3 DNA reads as TGTGCCAGCAGCTTCTCCGGGACAGGGGTCTACAATGAGCAGTTCTTC. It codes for CASSFSGTGVYNEQFF.

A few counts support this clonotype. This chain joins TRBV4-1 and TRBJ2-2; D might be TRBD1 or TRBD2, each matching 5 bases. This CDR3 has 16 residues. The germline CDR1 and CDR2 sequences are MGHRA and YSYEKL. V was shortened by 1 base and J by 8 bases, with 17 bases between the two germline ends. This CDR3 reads CASSQVVIPGPGELFF. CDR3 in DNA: TGCGCCAGCAGCCAAGTGGTCATACCGGGGCCGGGGGAGCTGTTTTTT.

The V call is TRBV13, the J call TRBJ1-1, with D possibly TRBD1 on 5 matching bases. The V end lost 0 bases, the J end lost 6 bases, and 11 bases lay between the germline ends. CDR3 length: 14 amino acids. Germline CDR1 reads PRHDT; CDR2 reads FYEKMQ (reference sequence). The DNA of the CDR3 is TGTGCCAGCAGCTTAGGGGAGCAGGGTCCTGAAGCTTTCTTT. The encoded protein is CASSLGEQGPEAFF.

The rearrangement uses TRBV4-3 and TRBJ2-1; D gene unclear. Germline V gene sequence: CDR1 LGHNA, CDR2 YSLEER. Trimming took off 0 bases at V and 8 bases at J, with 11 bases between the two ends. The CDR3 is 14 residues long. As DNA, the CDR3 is TGCGCCAGCAGCCAAGACGACTTGCTCGATGAGCAGTTCTTC. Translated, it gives CASSQDDLLDEQFF.

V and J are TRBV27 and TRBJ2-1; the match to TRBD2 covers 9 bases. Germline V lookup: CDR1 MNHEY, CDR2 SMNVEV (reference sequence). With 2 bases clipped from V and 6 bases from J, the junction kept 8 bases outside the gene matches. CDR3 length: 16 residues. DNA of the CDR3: TGTGCCAGCAGTTTAATAGGCGGGGGGGCCATCAATGAGCAGTTCTTC. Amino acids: CASSLIGGGAINEQFF.

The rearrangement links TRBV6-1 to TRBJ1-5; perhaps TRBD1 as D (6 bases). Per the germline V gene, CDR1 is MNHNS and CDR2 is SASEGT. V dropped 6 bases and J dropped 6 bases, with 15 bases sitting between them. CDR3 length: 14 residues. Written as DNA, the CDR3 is TGTGCCAGCAGCCTAGGGGGGGTCAGTCAGCCCCAGCATTTT. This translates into CASSLGGVSQPQHF.

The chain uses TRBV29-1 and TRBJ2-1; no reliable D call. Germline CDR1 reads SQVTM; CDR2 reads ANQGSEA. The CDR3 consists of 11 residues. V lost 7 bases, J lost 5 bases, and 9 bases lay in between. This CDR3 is CSATYDNEQFF. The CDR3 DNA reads TGCAGCGCCACATACGACAATGAGCAGTTCTTC.

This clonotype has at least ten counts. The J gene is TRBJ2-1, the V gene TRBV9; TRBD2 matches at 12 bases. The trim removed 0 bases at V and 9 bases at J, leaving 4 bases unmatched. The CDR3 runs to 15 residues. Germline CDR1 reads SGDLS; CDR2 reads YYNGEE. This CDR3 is CASSVEASGRAEQFF. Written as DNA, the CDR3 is TGTGCCAGCAGCGTAGAGGCTAGCGGGAGGGCTGAGCAGTTCTTC.

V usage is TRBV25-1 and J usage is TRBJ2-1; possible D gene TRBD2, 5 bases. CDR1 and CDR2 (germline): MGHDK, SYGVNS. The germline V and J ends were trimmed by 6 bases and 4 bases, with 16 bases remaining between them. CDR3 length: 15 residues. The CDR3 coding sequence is TGTGCCAGCAGCGAGGTCACAGAGGGTTACAATGAGCAGTTCTTC. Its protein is CASSEVTEGYNEQFF.

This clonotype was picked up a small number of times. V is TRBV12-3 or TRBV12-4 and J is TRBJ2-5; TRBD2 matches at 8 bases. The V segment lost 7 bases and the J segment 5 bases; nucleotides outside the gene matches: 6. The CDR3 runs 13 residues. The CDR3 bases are TGTGCCAGCATGCGGGGGGAAGGGGAGACCCAGTACTTC. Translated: CASMRGEGETQYF.

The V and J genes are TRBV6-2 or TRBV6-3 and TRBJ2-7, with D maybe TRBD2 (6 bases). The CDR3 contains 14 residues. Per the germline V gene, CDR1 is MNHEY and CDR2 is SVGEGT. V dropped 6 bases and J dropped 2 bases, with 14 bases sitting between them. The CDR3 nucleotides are TGTGCCAGCAGCAAGCACGGGAGCGCCTACGAGCAGTACTTC. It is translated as CASSKHGSAYEQYF.

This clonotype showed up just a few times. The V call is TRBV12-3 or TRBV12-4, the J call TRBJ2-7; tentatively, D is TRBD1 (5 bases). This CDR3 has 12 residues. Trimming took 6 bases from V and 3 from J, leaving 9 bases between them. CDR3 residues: CASRSDSYEQYF. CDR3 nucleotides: TGTGCCAGCAGAAGCGACAGCTACGAGCAGTACTTC.

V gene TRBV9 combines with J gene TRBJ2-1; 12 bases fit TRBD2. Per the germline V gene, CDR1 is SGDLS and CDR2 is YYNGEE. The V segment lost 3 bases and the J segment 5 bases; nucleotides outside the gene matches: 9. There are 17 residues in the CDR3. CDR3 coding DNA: TGTGCCAGCAGCGGGGGCGGACTAGCGGGACCGAACAATGAGCAGTTCTTC. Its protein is CASSGGGLAGPNNEQFF. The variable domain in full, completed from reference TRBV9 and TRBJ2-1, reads DSGVTQTPKHLITATGQRVTLRCSPRSGDLSVYWYQQSLDQGLQFLIQYYNGEERAKGNILERFSAQQFPDLHSELNLSSLELGDSALYFCASSGGGLAGPNNEQFFGPGTRLTVL.

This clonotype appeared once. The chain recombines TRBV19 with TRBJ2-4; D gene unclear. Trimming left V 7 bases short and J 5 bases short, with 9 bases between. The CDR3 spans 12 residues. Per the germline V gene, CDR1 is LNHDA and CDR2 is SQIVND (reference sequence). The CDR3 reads CASNLGQNIQYF. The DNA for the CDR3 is TGTGCCAGTAACCTTGGACAAAACATTCAGTACTTC.

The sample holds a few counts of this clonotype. CDR3 in DNA: TGCGCCAGCAGTGGGGAGGGATCGGCGCAGTTCTTC. This sequence encodes CASSGEGSAQFF. The chain is built from TRBV10-1 and TRBJ2-1, with TRBD2 identical over 7 bases. This CDR3 is 12 amino acids long. Trimming removed 4 bases from V and 12 bases from J; junction bases left unmatched: 6. Germline V gene data show CDR1 as WNHNN and CDR2 as SYGVQD (reference sequence).

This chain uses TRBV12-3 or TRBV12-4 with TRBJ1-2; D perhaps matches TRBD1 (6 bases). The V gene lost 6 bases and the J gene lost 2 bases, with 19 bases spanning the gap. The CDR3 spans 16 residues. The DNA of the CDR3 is TGTGCCAGCAGCCCCCGGGGGGGCAGGGCCAACTATGGCTACACCTTC. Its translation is CASSPRGGRANYGYTF.